These 14 T cell receptor beta chains came from one sample sequenced in a study of beta chain features in type 1 diabetes. Findings of the study overall: A moderate, significant TCRB CDR3 shortening appeared in type 1 diabetes across four CD4+ subsets.

Expressed TCRB transcripts got sequenced, as all isolated RNA was reverse transcribed. Some clones are missing from TCRdb's copy, which holds only in-frame ones; the method was immunoSEQ multiplex PCR. The sample records more than 550,000 clones, over 12% being singletons. Which antigens these TCRs recognize remains unknown. The sequencing sample was made of naive CD4+ T cells from blood. These receptor sequences come from a man in his late teens or twenties with type 1 diabetes.

This rearrangement joins TRBV7-6 to TRBJ2-1; D unresolved. CDR3 size: 15 residues. The germline CDR1 and CDR2 sequences are SGHVS and FNYEAQ. The V and J ends lost 4 bases and 5 bases respectively, with 15 bases between them. The CDR3 reads CASSSTPAVNNEQFF. CDR3 DNA sequence: TGTGCCAGCAGCTCTACGCCGGCAGTCAACAATGAGCAGTTCTTC.

The chain uses TRBV30 and TRBJ2-3, with TRBD2 matching over 10 bases. The CDR3 covers 17 residues. The V gene end was trimmed by 0 bases and the J gene end by 5 bases; junction bases not matched to a gene: 11. Per germline, CDR1 GTSNPN and CDR2 SVGIG (reference sequence). This chain's CDR3 is CAWSVHGSGGRKDTQYF. Here the CDR3 DNA reads TGTGCCTGGAGTGTACACGGTAGCGGGGGGAGGAAAGATACGCAGTATTTT. Full variable domain (rest looked up from reference TRBV30 and TRBJ2-3): SQTIHQWPATLVQPVGSPLSLECTVEGTSNPNLYWYRQAAGRGLQLLFYSVGIGQISSEVPQNLSASRPQDRQFILSSKKLLLSDSGFYLCAWSVHGSGGRKDTQYFGPGTRLTVL.

V is TRBV29-1 and J is TRBJ1-2; possibly TRBD1 for D (5 bases). Germline V gene sequence: CDR1 SQVTM, CDR2 ANQGSEA. With 1 base removed from V and 6 bases from J, the gap between germline ends came to 9 bases. CDR3 length: 12 amino acids. Here the CDR3 DNA reads TGCAGCGTTGAAGGGCCAGGGCATGGCTACACCTTC. This gives the protein CSVEGPGHGYTF.

The rearrangement uses TRBV29-1 and TRBJ2-3; possibly TRBD2 for D (6 bases). V gave up 6 bases and J gave up 2 bases, with 18 bases separating them. The CDR3 has 15 residues. Germline CDR1 SQVTM, CDR2 ANQGSEA. The CDR3 bases are TGCAGCGTCCGCCGGCCCTGGGAGGACACAGATACGCAGTATTTT. Translating it yields CSVRRPWEDTDTQYF.

In this sample, this clone turned up a few times. CDR3 in amino acids: CAWSRHSNQPQHF. For the CDR3, the DNA is TGTGCCTGGTCCCGGCATAGCAATCAGCCCCAGCATTTT. The V and J genes are TRBV30 and TRBJ1-5, with D unclear. In germline, CDR1 is GTSNPN, CDR2 SVGIG (reference sequence). The CDR3 runs 13 residues. Trimming stripped 5 bases from V and 0 bases from J, with 8 bases between.

The gene calls are TRBV7-2 and TRBJ2-3, with 10 bases identical to TRBD1. The germline CDR1 and CDR2 sequences are SGHTA and FQGNSA. V dropped 5 bases and J dropped 3; count of bases not matched to a gene: 8. This CDR3 contains 16 residues. In DNA form, the CDR3 reads TGTGCCAGCAGCCCCCTTCCGGGACAGGGGACAGATACGCAGTATTTT. This sequence encodes CASSPLPGQGTDTQYF. Complete variable domain (other parts from reference TRBV7-2 and TRBJ2-3): GAGVSQSPSNKVTEKGKDVELRCDPISGHTALYWYRQSLGQGLEFLIYFQGNSAPDKSGLPSDRFSAERTGGSVSTLTIQRTQQEDSAVYLCASSPLPGQGTDTQYFGPGTRLTVL.

This clone was counted a few times. The CDR3 is CASRTGGELRNQPQHF. For the CDR3, the DNA is TGTGCCAGCAGGACAGGGGGCGAGTTGCGCAATCAGCCCCAGCATTTT. V gene TRBV6-4 combines with J gene TRBJ1-5; 10 bases line up with TRBD1. The germline CDR1 and CDR2 sequences are MRHNA and SNTAGT. The CDR3 has 16 residues. Germline trimming cut 6 bases from V and 2 bases from J; bases unmatched to any gene: 7.

V and J are TRBV5-1 and TRBJ2-7, with D possibly matching TRBD2 (6 bases). Deletions cut 4 bases from V and 3 bases from J, with 14 bases between. The CDR3 spans 14 residues. Germline loops: CDR1 SGHRS, CDR2 YFSETQ. The CDR3 here is CASSPDSGNYEQYF. In DNA, the CDR3 is TGCGCCAGCAGCCCAGATAGCGGAAACTACGAGCAGTACTTC.

The CDR3 spells CATLGGNTIYF. The CDR3 region has the DNA TGTGCCACCCTTGGTGGAAACACCATATATTTT. The gene calls are TRBV27 and TRBJ1-3; D remains ambiguous. The CDR3 runs to 11 residues. Germline values: CDR1 MNHEY, CDR2 SMNVEV (reference sequence). Between the trimmed V and J ends, which lost 10 bases and 3 bases, there was a span of 7 bases.

The rearrangement uses TRBV25-1 and TRBJ2-1, with 9 bases fitting TRBD1. The CDR3 sequence is 15 residues long. Germline V CDR1 and CDR2: MGHDK, SYGVNS. The J segment lost 9 bases and the V segment lost 7 bases, leaving 13 bases of the junction unmatched. The CDR3 sequence: CASTAMGQGLSEQFF. The CDR3 DNA reads as TGTGCCAGCACCGCAATGGGACAGGGTTTGAGTGAGCAGTTCTTC.

J is TRBJ2-1 and V is TRBV25-1; the match to TRBD2 covers 8 bases. The CDR3 contains 16 residues. CDR1 is MGHDK, CDR2 SYGVNS, per germline. V shed 3 bases, J shed 1 base, and the junction held 5 bases outside the gene matches. Here the CDR3 DNA reads TGTGCCAGCAGTGATACTAGCGGCGCTTCCTACAATGAGCAGTTCTTC. It codes for CASSDTSGASYNEQFF.

This clone was seen only a few times. The V and J genes are TRBV30 and TRBJ1-2; D remains unclear. This CDR3 contains 14 residues. V lost 5 bases, J lost 8 bases, and 21 bases lay in between. Germline lookup yields CDR1 GTSNPN and CDR2 SVGIG (reference sequence). The CDR3 DNA sequence: TGTGCCTGGGACCAGGAGGGTCTAATAGGGGGCTACACCTTC. Amino acid sequence: CAWDQEGLIGGYTF.

There are a few counts of this clone. This sequence joins TRBV2 and TRBJ2-5; 7 nucleotides match TRBD1. The CDR3 covers 13 residues. Germline loops: CDR1 SNHLY, CDR2 FYNNEI. V lost 10 bases, J lost 5 bases, and 10 bases stayed unmatched. The CDR3 is CATFRDSGETQYF. The CDR3 coding sequence is TGTGCCACCTTCCGGGACAGTGGCGAGACCCAGTACTTC. Complete variable domain (other parts from reference TRBV2 and TRBJ2-5): EPEVTQTPSHQVTQMGQEVILRCVPISNHLYFYWYRQILGQKVEFLVSFYNNEISEKSEIFDDQFSVERPDGSNFTLKIRSTKLEDSAMYFCATFRDSGETQYFGPGTRLLVL.

This clone was detected only a few times. The chain joins TRBV30 to TRBJ2-5; D unresolved. The CDR3 is 16 amino acids. V was shortened by 2 bases and J by 0 bases, with 16 bases between the two germline ends. Germline values: CDR1 GTSNPN, CDR2 SVGIG (reference sequence). The CDR3 DNA follows: TGTGCCTGGAGTCCCCCGAGAACCGCGTACCAAGAGACCCAGTACTTC. This sequence encodes CAWSPPRTAYQETQYF.